This T cell receptor (beta chain) derives from a study of identical twins. General study results and limits: For cord blood, abundant beta clonotypes had fewer insertions, unlike memory repertoires, which showed none.

MiXCR was run by TCRdb on the 5' RACE reads, yielding one entry per CDR3 protein. This table holds roughly 250,000 distinct CDR3 sequences, about 7.5% found once. CDR1 and CDR2 from the germline V gene are SGDLS and YYNGEE. The CDR3 is 14 residues long. Trimming stripped 3 bases from V and 0 bases from J, with 9 bases between. This clonotype was counted only a few times. Antigen: not known. The sample also formed part of further work on yellow fever vaccine responses in identical twins.

This chain uses TRBV9 with TRBJ2-5; tentatively, D is TRBD1 or TRBD2 (5 bases each). Specimen: CD8+ T cells sorted from blood. The sequence derives from a woman under 30 in good health. CDR3 amino acids: CASSAWDDQETQYF. In DNA form, the CDR3 reads TGTGCCAGCAGCGCATGGGACGACCAAGAGACCCAGTACTTC.